Following are 18 T cell receptor beta chains from one sample sequenced in a study of blood T cell repertoires in COVID-19. Profiled with immunoSEQ multiplex PCR; TCRdb holds only in-frame clones, not every one. The repertoire holds approximately 9,700 clones, around 89% seen once, with 5% to 6% in the top ten. The source material was peripheral blood. These receptors were obtained from a human donor in a cohort sampled during active COVID-19.

The rearrangement uses TRBV5-6 and TRBJ1-1; 8 bases line up with TRBD1. V was clipped by 4 bases and J by 7 bases; unmatched bases: 12. CDR1 is SGHDT and CDR2 is YYEEEE in the germline V gene. CDR3 length: 15 amino acids. CDR3 in DNA: TGTGCCAGCAGCCACAGGGGACAGGCCCTCCTTGAAGCTTTCTTT. Protein: CASSHRGQALLEAFF.

The chain carries TRBV30 and TRBJ2-3, with 9 bases lining up with TRBD2. The V gene end was trimmed by 0 bases and the J gene end by 1 base; junction bases not matched to a gene: 14. Germline V CDR1 and CDR2: GTSNPN, SVGIG (reference sequence). The CDR3 consists of 19 residues. CDR3 bases: TGTGCCTGGAGTGTACAGGGCGGGGGGGCCTCAGGGCGCACAGATACGCAGTATTTT. This codes for CAWSVQGGGASGRTDTQYF.

The chain combines TRBV7-3 with TRBJ2-3, with 10 nucleotides matching TRBD2. Germline CDR1 is SGHTA and CDR2 is FQGTGA. Trimming cost V 5 bases and J 5 bases; bases outside gene matches: 10. The CDR3 has 16 amino acids. The CDR3 sequence is CASSPYLSGGGDTQYF. CDR3 in DNA: TGTGCCAGCAGCCCCTACCTCAGCGGGGGGGGAGATACGCAGTATTTT.

The DNA of the CDR3 is TGTGCCAGCAGCGGTTTGAGACAGTCTAACTATGGCTACACCTTC. Its translation: CASSGLRQSNYGYTF. The chain links TRBV6-5 to TRBJ1-2; D possibly corresponds to TRBD1 (5 bases). V was trimmed by 6 bases and J by 0 bases, leaving 14 bases between them. Germline V gene lookup returns CDR1 MNHEY and CDR2 SVGAGI. The CDR3 spans 15 residues.

In DNA, the CDR3 is TGTGCCAGCACTTTCCAGGGGGGAAAAAGCGCAGATACGCAGTATTTT. Translation: CASTFQGGKSADTQYF. The gene calls are TRBV2 and TRBJ2-3; possible D gene TRBD1, 7 bases. CDR3 length equals 16 residues. Per the germline V gene, CDR1 is SNHLY and CDR2 is FYNNEI. Trimming took off 7 bases at V and 4 bases at J, with 21 bases between the two ends.

The chain recombines TRBV3-1 (or the pseudogene TRBV3-2) with TRBJ1-2, with 8 positions matching TRBD1. Germline V lookup: CDR1 LGHDT, CDR2 YNNKEL (reference sequence). With 0 bases clipped from V and 8 bases from J, the junction kept 2 bases outside the gene matches. The CDR3 consists of 13 residues. The CDR3 DNA reads as TGTGCCAGCAGCCAAGAACAGGGGGGAGGCTACACCTTC. Translating it yields CASSQEQGGGYTF.

CDR3 nucleotides: TGTGCCAGCAGCCAAGAGGCAGCGGGGGCAGGGGAGCAGTACTTC. Protein: CASSQEAAGAGEQYF. V usage is TRBV3-1 (or the pseudogene TRBV3-2) and J usage is TRBJ2-7; 8 bases are a match to TRBD2. The CDR3 is 15 residues long. In germline, CDR1 is LGHDT, CDR2 YNNKEL (reference sequence). Losses at the gene ends were 0 bases for V and 7 bases for J; bases not matched to a gene: 8.

The chain joins TRBV28 to TRBJ1-6; D possibly corresponds to TRBD1 (6 bases). Germline V gives CDR1 MDHEN, CDR2 SYDVKM. V lost 5 bases and J 7 bases, leaving 15 bases between the germline ends. This CDR3 is built from 15 residues. The CDR3 here is CASSPGDGRNSPLHF. CDR3 nucleotides: TGTGCCAGCAGTCCAGGGGACGGAAGAAATTCACCCCTCCACTTT.

The gene calls are TRBV18 and TRBJ1-1, with D uncertain. Germline-derived CDR1 and CDR2 are KGHSH and LQKENI. Trimming removed 2 bases from V and 2 bases from J, with 6 bases in between. The CDR3 is 13 residues long. CDR3 DNA sequence: TGTGCCAGCTCACCAACATCCAACACTGAAGCTTTCTTT. Its protein product is CASSPTSNTEAFF.

The chain employs TRBV7-2 and TRBJ1-4, with TRBD1 matching 7 bases. Germline V lookup: CDR1 SGHTA, CDR2 FQGNSA. Trimming cost V 6 bases and J 8 bases; bases outside gene matches: 12. The CDR3 runs 15 residues. The CDR3 region has the DNA TGTGCCAGCAGTCCAAGGGGGCACAAGGGGGAAAAACTGTTTTTT. It yields the protein CASSPRGHKGEKLFF.

The chain combines TRBV7-9 with TRBJ1-2, with D perhaps TRBD1 (5 bases). The CDR3 has 15 amino acids. V was cut by 1 base and J by 1 base, with 10 bases left in between. Germline CDR1 and CDR2: SEHNR and FQNEAQ (reference sequence). CDR3 region: CASSLVRGLNYGYTF. Here the CDR3 DNA reads TGTGCCAGCAGCTTAGTCCGGGGACTTAACTATGGCTACACCTTC.

The chain is built from TRBV6-6 and TRBJ1-2; 9 nucleotides agree with TRBD1. Looked up from germline, CDR1 is MNHNY and CDR2 is SVGAGI (reference sequence). The CDR3 covers 15 residues. The trim removed 6 bases at V and 2 bases at J, leaving 7 bases unmatched. CDR3 region: CASSDRGTQNYGYTF. The CDR3 coding sequence is TGTGCCAGCAGCGACAGGGGGACCCAAAACTATGGCTACACCTTC.

The rearrangement joins TRBV30 to TRBJ1-2; weak D call: TRBD1 (6 bases). Germline V gives CDR1 GTSNPN, CDR2 SVGIG (reference sequence). The CDR3 covers 13 residues. V was cut by 2 bases and J by 5 bases, with 12 bases left in between. CDR3 nucleotide sequence: TGTGCCTGGAGTATGGCTAGGGGGTATGGCTACACCTTC. Its translation is CAWSMARGYGYTF. Based on the CDR3 plus reference TRBV30 and TRBJ1-2, the full variable domain is SQTIHQWPATLVQPVGSPLSLECTVEGTSNPNLYWYRQAAGRGLQLLFYSVGIGQISSEVPQNLSASRPQDRQFILSSKKLLLSDSGFYLCAWSMARGYGYTFGSGTRLTVV.

The chain is built from TRBV11-1 and TRBJ1-6; D is perhaps TRBD1 (6 bases). With 5 bases removed from V and 5 bases from J, the gap between germline ends came to 10 bases. This CDR3 spans 14 amino acids. CDR1 is SGHAT, CDR2 FQDESV, per germline (reference sequence). The chain's CDR3 is CASSLGQDNSPLHF. CDR3 in DNA: TGTGCCAGCAGCCTGGGACAAGATAATTCACCCCTCCACTTT.

The V gene is TRBV19, the J gene TRBJ1-5; 10 bases fit TRBD1. CDR1 is LNHDA, CDR2 SQIVND, per germline (reference sequence). The CDR3 covers 15 residues. Trimming at V came to 1 base and at J to 6 bases, leaving 3 bases not matched to a gene. CDR3 DNA sequence: TGTGCCAGTAGTATAGGACAGGGGGCGGTTCAGCCCCAGCATTTT. Protein: CASSIGQGAVQPQHF.

This clone was observed a handful of times. The genes are TRBV28 and TRBJ1-2; 7 bases map to TRBD1. There are 14 residues in the CDR3. Germline trimming cut 6 bases from V and 6 bases from J; bases unmatched to any gene: 10. Per germline, CDR1 MDHEN and CDR2 SYDVKM. CDR3 region: CASRRTGLGNGYTF. CDR3 in DNA: TGTGCCAGCAGACGGACAGGACTTGGAAATGGCTACACCTTC.

V and J are TRBV30 and TRBJ2-7, with 10 bases lining up with TRBD2. CDR1 is GTSNPN, CDR2 SVGIG, per germline (reference sequence). V gave up 1 base and J gave up 2 bases; unmatched junction bases: 11. The CDR3 runs to 17 residues. The CDR3 nucleotides are TGTGCCTGGAGTGCCCAAGGGGGGCTAGCGGGGGCCTACGAGCAGTACTTC. Its protein is CAWSAQGGLAGAYEQYF. Filled out from reference TRBV30 and TRBJ2-7, the complete variable domain reads SQTIHQWPATLVQPVGSPLSLECTVEGTSNPNLYWYRQAAGRGLQLLFYSVGIGQISSEVPQNLSASRPQDRQFILSSKKLLLSDSGFYLCAWSAQGGLAGAYEQYFGPGTRLTVT.

This chain joins TRBV30 and TRBJ1-2; TRBD1 matches 7 bases. The CDR3 extends over 13 amino acids. J gave up 8 bases and V 5 bases, and 11 bases lay outside the gene matches. The germline CDR1 and CDR2 sequences are GTSNPN and SVGIG (reference sequence). CDR3 region: CAWYRDRPRGYTF. The CDR3 nucleotides read TGTGCCTGGTACCGGGACAGACCTCGGGGCTACACCTTC.